A single sample is the source of the 9 T cell receptor beta chains below, sequenced in a study of blood T cell repertoires in COVID-19. Assay: immunoSEQ multiplex PCR; the TCRdb copy retains only in-frame clones and omits some. The sample yields around 200,000 clones, about nine tenths seen once. The sequencing sample was made of peripheral blood. The receptors were gathered from a man aged 18-30 years with active or convalescent COVID-19.

The CDR3 loop reads CASSEGQGGYGYTF. Here the CDR3 DNA reads TGTGCCAGTAGCGAGGGACAGGGCGGCTATGGCTACACCTTC. V and J are TRBV19 and TRBJ1-2; 9 nucleotides line up with TRBD1. The CDR3 totals 14 residues. Per the germline V gene, CDR1 is LNHDA and CDR2 is SQIVND (reference sequence). Germline trimming cut 6 bases from V and 4 bases from J; bases unmatched to any gene: 6.

The chain recombines TRBV19 with TRBJ1-5; weak D call: TRBD1 (6 bases). CDR1 and CDR2 (germline): LNHDA, SQIVND (reference sequence). The CDR3 extends over 13 amino acids. V lost 9 bases, J lost 6 bases, and 15 bases lay in between. The CDR3 region has the DNA TGTGCCAGCGTTCATACAGGGACTCAGCCCCAGCATTTT. It translates to CASVHTGTQPQHF.

This clone came up once. This rearrangement joins TRBV9 to TRBJ1-2; 10 bases line up with TRBD1. J gave up 3 bases and V 0 bases, and 8 bases lay outside the gene matches. The CDR3 extends over 17 amino acids. Germline CDR1 reads SGDLS; CDR2 reads YYNGEE. CDR3 in amino acids: CASSVDLFGTGDYGYTF. Written as DNA, the CDR3 is TGTGCCAGCAGCGTAGACTTGTTTGGGACAGGGGACTATGGCTACACCTTC.

The V and J genes are TRBV29-1 and TRBJ1-1, with 8 bases identical to TRBD1. Looked up from germline, CDR1 is SQVTM and CDR2 is ANQGSEA. This CDR3 is built from 12 residues. The junction had 5 bases not matched to a gene; V was cut back by 6 bases and J by 5 bases. The CDR3 is CSVNTGGTEAFF. DNA for the CDR3: TGCAGCGTGAATACAGGGGGAACTGAAGCTTTCTTT. Full variable domain (remainder filled in from reference TRBV29-1 and TRBJ1-1): SAVISQKPSRDICQRGTSLTIQCQVDSQVTMMFWYRQQPGQSLTLIATANQGSEATYESGFVIDKFPISRPNLTFSTLTVSNMSPEDSSIYLCSVNTGGTEAFFGQGTRLTVV.

The chain recombines TRBV6-4 with TRBJ1-2; D is unresolved. The CDR3 totals 14 residues. Trimming took off 0 bases at V and 10 bases at J, with 15 bases between the two ends. Germline V lookup: CDR1 MRHNA, CDR2 SNTAGT. The CDR3 spells CASSDSRSYRDYTF. The CDR3 coding sequence is TGTGCCAGCAGTGACTCGAGGAGCTACCGGGACTACACCTTC.

The CDR3 loop is CAWRFGEYTEAFF. As DNA, the CDR3 is TGTGCCTGGAGATTCGGGGAGTACACTGAAGCTTTCTTT. V is TRBV30 and J is TRBJ1-1; D is ambiguous. The CDR3 is made up of 13 amino acids. Deletions cut 3 bases from V and 3 bases from J, with 11 bases between. Per germline, CDR1 GTSNPN and CDR2 SVGIG (reference sequence).

The V and J genes are TRBV3-1 (or the pseudogene TRBV3-2) and TRBJ1-2; D gene uncertain. CDR3 length: 15 residues. The germline V and J ends were trimmed by 0 bases and 8 bases, with 16 bases remaining between them. CDR1 is LGHDT, CDR2 YNNKEL, per germline (reference sequence). Here the CDR3 reads CASSQDISTSRGYTF. CDR3 nucleotide sequence: TGTGCCAGCAGCCAAGATATAAGTACCTCGAGGGGCTACACCTTC.

This rearrangement joins TRBV6-5 to TRBJ2-1, with D possibly TRBD2 on 5 matching bases. Germline V CDR1 and CDR2: MNHEY, SVGAGI. The CDR3 sequence is 12 residues long. V lost 6 bases and J lost 10, with 13 bases in between. The CDR3 DNA follows: TGTGCCAGCAGCCGACCCGGAGGAGAGCAGTTCTTC. It translates to CASSRPGGEQFF.

This rearrangement joins TRBV2 to TRBJ1-6; 8 bases are shared with TRBD1. The CDR3 spans 15 residues. V gave up 3 bases and J gave up 10 bases; unmatched junction bases: 8. The V gene's germline CDR1 is SNHLY and CDR2 FYNNEI. As DNA, the CDR3 is TGTGCCAGCAGTGAGCTGACAGGGGTCGAGTCACCCCTCCACTTT. It yields the protein CASSELTGVESPLHF. Using reference TRBV2 and TRBJ1-6 for the parts outside the CDR3, the full variable domain is EPEVTQTPSHQVTQMGQEVILRCVPISNHLYFYWYRQILGQKVEFLVSFYNNEISEKSEIFDDQFSVERPDGSNFTLKIRSTKLEDSAMYFCASSELTGVESPLHFGNGTRLTVT.